This T cell receptor beta chain is drawn from a study of T-cell memory formation after mild COVID-19. Study in general: Largely donor-specific sequence clusters came from two donors.

This clonotype showed up just a few times. Its antigen is as yet unknown. The length of the CDR3 is 16 residues. Germline V lookup: CDR1 SGHTA, CDR2 FQGTGA. The V and J ends lost 5 bases and 5 bases, in that order; junction bases with no gene match: 9. TCRdb used MiXCR to reprocess the 5' RACE reads, holding one entry per CDR3 protein. The sample holds about 57,000 distinct CDR3 sequences, 9% to 15% seen once. Findings and limits, study-wide: Shrinking CD4+ clones were chiefly CM and EM; CD8+ ones were chiefly EMRA.

The TCR sequence derives from a young man who had mild COVID-19 (a few samples of this study predate the infection). Cell type and time point are not known. The chain carries TRBV7-3 and TRBJ2-1; 10 bases are a match to TRBD1. The sample was PBMCs or a T cell subset sorted from them (not recorded which). The CDR3 DNA reads as TGTGCCAGCAGCCGGGGCGGGACAGGGGTGGACAATGAGCAGTTCTTC. Protein product: CASSRGGTGVDNEQFF. Full variable domain (remainder filled in from reference TRBV7-3 and TRBJ2-1): GAGVSQTPSNKVTEKGKYVELRCDPISGHTALYWYRQSLGQGPEFLIYFQGTGAADDSGLPNDRFFAVRPEGSVSTLKIQRTERGDSAVYLCASSRGGTGVDNEQFFGPGTRLTVL.